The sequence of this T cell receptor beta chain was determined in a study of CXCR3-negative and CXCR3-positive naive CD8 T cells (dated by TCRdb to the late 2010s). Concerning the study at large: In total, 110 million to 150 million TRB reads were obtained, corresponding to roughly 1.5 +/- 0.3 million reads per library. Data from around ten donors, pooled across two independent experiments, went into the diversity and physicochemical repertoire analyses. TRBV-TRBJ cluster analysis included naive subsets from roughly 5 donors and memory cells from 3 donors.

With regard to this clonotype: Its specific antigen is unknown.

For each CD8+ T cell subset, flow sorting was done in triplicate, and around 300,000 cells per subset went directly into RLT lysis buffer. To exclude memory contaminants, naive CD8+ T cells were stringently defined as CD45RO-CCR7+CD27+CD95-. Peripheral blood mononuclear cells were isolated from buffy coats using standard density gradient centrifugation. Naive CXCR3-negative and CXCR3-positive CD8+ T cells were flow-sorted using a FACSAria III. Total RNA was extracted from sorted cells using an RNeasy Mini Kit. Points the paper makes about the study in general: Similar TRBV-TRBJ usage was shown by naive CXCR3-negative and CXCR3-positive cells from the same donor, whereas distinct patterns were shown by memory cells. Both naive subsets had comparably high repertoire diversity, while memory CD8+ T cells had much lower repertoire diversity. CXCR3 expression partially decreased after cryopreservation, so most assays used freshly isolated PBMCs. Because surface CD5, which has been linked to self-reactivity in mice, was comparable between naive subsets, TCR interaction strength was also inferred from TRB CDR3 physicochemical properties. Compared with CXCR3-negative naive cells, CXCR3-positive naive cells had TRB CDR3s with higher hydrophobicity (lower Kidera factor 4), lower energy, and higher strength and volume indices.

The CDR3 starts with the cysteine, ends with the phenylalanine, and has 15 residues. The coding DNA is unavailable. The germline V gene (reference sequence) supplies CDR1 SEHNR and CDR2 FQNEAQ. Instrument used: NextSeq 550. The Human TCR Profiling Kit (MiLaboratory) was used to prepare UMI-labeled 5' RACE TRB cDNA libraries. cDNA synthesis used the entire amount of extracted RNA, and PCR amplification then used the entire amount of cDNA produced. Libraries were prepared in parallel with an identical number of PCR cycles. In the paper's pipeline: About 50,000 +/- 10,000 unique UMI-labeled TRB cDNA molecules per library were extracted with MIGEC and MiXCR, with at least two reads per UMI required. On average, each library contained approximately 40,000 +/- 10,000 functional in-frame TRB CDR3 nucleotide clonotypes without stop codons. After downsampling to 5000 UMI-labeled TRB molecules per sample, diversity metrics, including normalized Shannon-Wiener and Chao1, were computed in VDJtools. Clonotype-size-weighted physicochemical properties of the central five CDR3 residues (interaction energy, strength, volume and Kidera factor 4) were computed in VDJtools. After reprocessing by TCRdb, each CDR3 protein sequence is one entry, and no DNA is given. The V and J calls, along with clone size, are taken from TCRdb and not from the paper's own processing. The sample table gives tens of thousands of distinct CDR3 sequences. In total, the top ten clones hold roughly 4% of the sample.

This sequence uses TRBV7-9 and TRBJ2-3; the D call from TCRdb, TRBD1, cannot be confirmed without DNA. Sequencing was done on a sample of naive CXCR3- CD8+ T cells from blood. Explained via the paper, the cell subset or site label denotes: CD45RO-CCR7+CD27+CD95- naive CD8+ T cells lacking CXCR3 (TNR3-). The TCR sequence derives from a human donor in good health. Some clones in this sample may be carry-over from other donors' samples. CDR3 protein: CASSLDPGDTDTQYF.